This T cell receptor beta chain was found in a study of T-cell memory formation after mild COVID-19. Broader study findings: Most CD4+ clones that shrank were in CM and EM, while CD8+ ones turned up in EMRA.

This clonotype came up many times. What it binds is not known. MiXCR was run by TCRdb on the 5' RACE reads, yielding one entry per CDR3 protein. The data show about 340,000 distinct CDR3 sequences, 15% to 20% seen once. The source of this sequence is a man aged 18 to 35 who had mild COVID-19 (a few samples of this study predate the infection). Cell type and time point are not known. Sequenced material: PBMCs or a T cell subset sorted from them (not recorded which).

CDR3 nucleotides: TGTGCCACCAGCTGGGGGAAGACTGAAGCTTTCTTT. Protein sequence: CATSWGKTEAFF. The gene calls are TRBV15 and TRBJ1-1, with D possibly matching TRBD1 (5 bases). Germline CDR1 and CDR2: LNHNV and YYDKDF (reference sequence). The CDR3 totals 12 residues. V was shortened by 5 bases and J by 5 bases, with 9 bases between the two germline ends. The full variable domain, in which reference TRBV15 and TRBJ1-1 provide the parts outside the CDR3, is DAMVIQNPRYQVTQFGKPVTLSCSQTLNHNVMYWYQQKSSQAPKLLFHYYDKDFNNEADTPDNFQSRRPNTSFCFLDIRSPGLGDTAMYLCATSWGKTEAFFGQGTRLTVV.